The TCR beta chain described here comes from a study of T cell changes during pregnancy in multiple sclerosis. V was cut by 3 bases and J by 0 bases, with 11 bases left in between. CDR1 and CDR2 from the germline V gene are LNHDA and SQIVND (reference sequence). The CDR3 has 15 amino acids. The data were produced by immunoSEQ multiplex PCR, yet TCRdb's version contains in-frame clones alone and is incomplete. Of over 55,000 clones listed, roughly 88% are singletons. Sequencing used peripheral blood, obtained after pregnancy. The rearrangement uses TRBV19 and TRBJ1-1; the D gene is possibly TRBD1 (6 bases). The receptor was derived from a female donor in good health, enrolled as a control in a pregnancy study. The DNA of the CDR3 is TGTGCCAGTAGTATCCCACAGGGAATGAACACTGAAGCTTTCTTT. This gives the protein CASSIPQGMNTEAFF. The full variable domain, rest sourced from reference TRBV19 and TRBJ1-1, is DGGITQSPKYLFRKEGQNVTLSCEQNLNHDAMYWYRQDPGQGLRLIYYSQIVNDFQKGDIAEGYSVSREKKESFPLTVTSAQKNPTAFYLCASSIPQGMNTEAFFGQGTRLTVV.